This TCR beta chain was sequenced in a study of blood T cell repertoires in COVID-19. Study-level information: The study drew acute and convalescent COVID-19 samples from the United States, Italy and Spain.

The V gene end was trimmed by 1 base and the J gene end by 6 bases; junction bases not matched to a gene: 6. CDR1 SNHLY and CDR2 FYNNEI come from the germline V gene. This CDR3 is 16 amino acids long. TCRdb's copy holds only in-frame clones and misses some; the assay was immunoSEQ multiplex PCR. Here the sample spans roughly 220,000 clones, 80% to 90% being singletons. The TCR was taken from a man aged 25-40 years who had recovered from COVID-19. Source material: peripheral blood. The J gene is TRBJ1-4, the V gene TRBV2; 9 nucleotides align to TRBD1. The CDR3 DNA is TGTGCCAGCAGTGAAGGATGGGACAGGGACGATGAAAAACTGTTTTTT. Encoded protein: CASSEGWDRDDEKLFF.